This T cell receptor (beta chain) emerged from a study of blood T cell repertoires in COVID-19. In the source study's methods: Amplification from reference gene primers served as the basis for estimated nucleated cell counts. Generated by immunoSEQ multiplex PCR, the TCRdb table keeps only in-frame clones and is missing some. The V and J calls and the clone size are those of that table, but D and trimming were determined from the DNA. The repertoire consists of more than 100,000 clones, with around 80% occurring once and the leading ten covering more than 2%. CDR3 length: 14 amino acids. Germline CDR1 reads SGHVS; CDR2 reads FQNEAQ. V lost 5 bases, J lost 4 bases, and 7 bases stayed unmatched.

Specimen: PBMCs or T cells enriched from blood (not recorded which). The clonotype was recovered from a man aged 40-49 years with acute COVID-19. The chain recombines TRBV7-8 with TRBJ1-1; 7 nucleotides line up with TRBD1. CDR3 residues: CASSMMGQSTEAFF. In nucleotides, the CDR3 is TGTGCCAGCAGCATGATGGGACAGAGCACTGAAGCTTTCTTT.